These T cell receptor beta chains were read from a single sample in a study of early T cells in non-severe SARS-CoV-2 infection. TCRdb re-called the 5' RACE reads through MiXCR, storing one row per CDR3 protein. The profile shows roughly 51,000 distinct CDR3 sequences, about 6% of them singletons. The sample in question was whole blood, obtained at baseline. Receptors were obtained from an adult who was a healthcare worker with PCR-confirmed SARS-CoV-2 infection or an uninfected control (not recorded which). The conserved cysteine and the conserved F or W are not part of the CDR3 here.

v_call cdr3_aa
TRBV11-1 ASRSGGAYNEQF
TRBV7-9 ASSSTANPVLNEQY
TRBV18 ASSPGKIMNTEAF
TRBV12-3/TRBV12-4 ASSFLGGGYNEQF
TRBV11-3 ASSLGRSVLYEQY
TRBV6-5 ASSYSSDRANEAF
TRBV7-9 ASSQTGNTIY
TRBV3-1 ASSQERGATQY
TRBV2 ASSGQALGYGYT
TRBV5-1 ASSLKGNYGYT
TRBV20-1 SASRDGWTQY
TRBV4-2 ASSHLKTGTYEQY
TRBV2 ASRGTSGGGNEQF
TRBV12-3/TRBV12-4 ASSSGGSLNEQF
TRBV20-1 SIYITQGVRNSPLH
TRBV12-3/TRBV12-4 ASSFRAYEQY
TRBV7-2 ASSATGTRTYEQY
TRBV20-1 SARDRGHGYT
TRBV2 ASSESTGNTGELF
TRBV7-2 ASSPPTGGDYGYT
TRBV6-1 ASSEVRTSGGLGALS
TRBV20-1 SASGGARTDTQY
TRBV19 ASSIAGYSYNEQF
TRBV6-2/TRBV6-3 ASSYGHLTEAF
TRBV6-1 ASSRRGQAEAF
TRBV20-1 SARDWLATDTQY
TRBV20-1 SARDGSAGGPYEQY
TRBV6-2/TRBV6-3 ASNHNRGGTEAF
TRBV3-1 ASSQEVNQPQH
TRBV11-3 ASRATENYGYT
TRBV4-1 ASSQGGTEQETQY
TRBV7-9 ASSLVGQKPRAPGQETQY
TRBV3-1 ASSREGSGVTGELF
TRBV7-3 ASSSHSGEQY
TRBV24-1 ATSETGGGEKLF
TRBV6-2/TRBV6-3 ASSSGGFSQPQH
TRBV3-1 ASSLQGAGAEAF
TRBV12-3/TRBV12-4 ASTDSGVTDTQY
TRBV18 ASSKQYSNQPQH
TRBV7-9 ASRLGGDLSYEQY
TRBV18 ASSPRPGTDLATNEKLF
TRBV18 ASSPGQGIAKNIQY
TRBV20-1 SARQGGASPLH
TRBV19 ASSMSGRTDTQY
TRBV5-1 ASSPRASTDTQY
TRBV6-2/TRBV6-3 AAGTGVEQY
TRBV6-5 ASSQSPGTKSQY
TRBV7-3 ASSLSPGQPQH
TRBV11-2 ASSLVGAVNEQY
TRBV6-5 ASSLGRGDSPLH
TRBV2 ASSPDLGQPQH
TRBV7-2 ASSFSDRAAKTQY
TRBV6-1 ASSESYGYT
TRBV7-6 ASSLTPYEQY
TRBV6-5 ASGETWGSDTQY
TRBV7-6 ASSFRVNGANVLT